This TCR beta chain was retrieved from a study of CXCR3-negative and CXCR3-positive naive CD8 T cells. General study findings and limits: Hydrophobicity of TRB CDR3s was greater in CXCR3-positive naive cells than in CXCR3-negative naive cells.

A note on this clonotype: Antigen specificity is unknown.

It was by 5' RACE with UMI labels that the TRB cDNA libraries were prepared. One entry per CDR3 protein, without DNA, is what TCRdb gives after re-calling the 5' RACE reads. This specimen shows over 100,000 distinct CDR3 sequences; the ten leading clones hold 0.36%. Germline-derived CDR1 and CDR2 are SGHKS and YYEKEE (reference sequence). The CDR3 runs 16 residues. This sequence was found in a human donor in good health. Some clones in this sample may be carry-over from other donors' samples. The rearrangement joins TRBV5-5 to TRBJ2-2. Sequenced material: naive CXCR3+ CD8+ T cells from blood. Subset indicated: CD45RO-CCR7+CD27+CD95- naive CD8+ T cells expressing CXCR3 (TNR3+). The CDR3 here is CASSSDFSANTGELFF.